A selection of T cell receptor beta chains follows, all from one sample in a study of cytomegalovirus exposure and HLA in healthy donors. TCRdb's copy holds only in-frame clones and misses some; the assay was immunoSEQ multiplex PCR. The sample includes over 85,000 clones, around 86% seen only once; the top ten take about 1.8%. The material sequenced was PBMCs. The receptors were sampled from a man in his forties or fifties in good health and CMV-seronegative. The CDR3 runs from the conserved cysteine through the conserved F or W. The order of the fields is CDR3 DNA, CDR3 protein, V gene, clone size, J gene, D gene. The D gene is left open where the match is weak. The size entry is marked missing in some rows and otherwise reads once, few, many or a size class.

cdr3_nt: TGTGCCAGTAGTAGGGGACAGGGGGGGGAGACCCAGTACTTC
cdr3_aa: CASSRGQGGETQYF
v_call: TRBV19
clone_size: -
j_call: TRBJ2-5
d_call: TRBD1

cdr3_nt: TGCGCCAGCAGCCAAAGACACTCGAACACTGAAGCTTTCTTT
cdr3_aa: CASSQRHSNTEAFF
v_call: TRBV4-3
clone_size: once
j_call: TRBJ1-1
d_call: -

cdr3_nt: TGTGCCAGCAGCCGGACTAGCGGGGGGGCCGGTTATCCCACAGATACGCAGTATTTT
cdr3_aa: CASSRTSGGAGYPTDTQYF
v_call: TRBV7-8
clone_size: once
j_call: TRBJ2-3
d_call: TRBD2

cdr3_nt: TGTGCCAGCAGCTTAGCTCGGGGGGGCCGCGAGCAGTACTTC
cdr3_aa: CASSLARGGREQYF
v_call: TRBV5-4
clone_size: -
j_call: TRBJ2-7
d_call: TRBD2

cdr3_nt: TGTGCCAGTCAGGAAACGAACACCGGGGAGCTGTTTTTT
cdr3_aa: CASQETNTGELFF
v_call: TRBV6-5
clone_size: -
j_call: TRBJ2-2
d_call: -

cdr3_nt: TGTGCCAGCAGTAGTCGGACTAGCGGGGACCTTAGGGAGCAGTTCTTC
cdr3_aa: CASSSRTSGDLREQFF
v_call: TRBV28
clone_size: -
j_call: TRBJ2-1
d_call: TRBD2

cdr3_nt: TGTGCCAGCAGTGTCGCTAGCGGGGGGGCTCGAGATACGCAGTATTTT
cdr3_aa: CASSVASGGARDTQYF
v_call: TRBV6-1
clone_size: -
j_call: TRBJ2-3
d_call: TRBD2

cdr3_nt: TGTGCCAGCAGCTTAATCGGGACAGGGGGTAGCAATCAGCCCCAGCATTTT
cdr3_aa: CASSLIGTGGSNQPQHF
v_call: TRBV7-2
clone_size: -
j_call: TRBJ1-5
d_call: TRBD1

cdr3_nt: TGTGCCAGCAGCTTAGGATGGGCTGGCTACACCTTC
cdr3_aa: CASSLGWAGYTF
v_call: TRBV7-8
clone_size: -
j_call: TRBJ1-2
d_call: -

cdr3_nt: TGTGCCAGTAGGGTGGCAGGGGCCATGGAGCAGTACTTC
cdr3_aa: CASRVAGAMEQYF
v_call: TRBV19
clone_size: -
j_call: TRBJ2-7
d_call: -

cdr3_nt: TGTGCCAGCAGTTACCGGAATTCACCCCTCCACTTT
cdr3_aa: CASSYRNSPLHF
v_call: TRBV6-5
clone_size: -
j_call: TRBJ1-6
d_call: -

cdr3_nt: TGTGCCAGCAGTTATGACAGGGATCGGCTGTTTTTT
cdr3_aa: CASSYDRDRLFF
v_call: TRBV6-6
clone_size: -
j_call: TRBJ2-2
d_call: TRBD1

cdr3_nt: TGTGCCAGCAGCCCGGGGGGGCGGGAGACCCAGTACTTC
cdr3_aa: CASSPGGRETQYF
v_call: TRBV7-3
clone_size: -
j_call: TRBJ2-5
d_call: TRBD2

cdr3_nt: TGCAGCGTTGCTTTCAGGTTCTACAATGAGCAGTTCTTC
cdr3_aa: CSVAFRFYNEQFF
v_call: TRBV29-1
clone_size: -
j_call: TRBJ2-1
d_call: -

cdr3_nt: TGCGCCAGCAGCCATCAGGGGGCTGGGGCCAACGTCCTGACTTTC
cdr3_aa: CASSHQGAGANVLTF
v_call: TRBV5-1
clone_size: -
j_call: TRBJ2-6
d_call: TRBD1

cdr3_nt: TGTGCCACCAGCCTTCCTGGAGGGATGGGCAATCAGCCCCAGCATTTT
cdr3_aa: CATSLPGGMGNQPQHF
v_call: TRBV15
clone_size: once
j_call: TRBJ1-5
d_call: -

cdr3_nt: TGTGCCAGCAGCCCTGGGGGTACAGGGAATTCACCCCTCCACTTT
cdr3_aa: CASSPGGTGNSPLHF
v_call: TRBV7-2
clone_size: -
j_call: TRBJ1-6
d_call: -

cdr3_nt: TGTGCCTGGTGGGACACCAACACCGGGGAGCTGTTTTTT
cdr3_aa: CAWWDTNTGELFF
v_call: TRBV30
clone_size: few
j_call: TRBJ2-2
d_call: -

cdr3_nt: TGTGCCAGCAGCCGGAATGCACAGGGGGAATACGAGCAGTACTTC
cdr3_aa: CASSRNAQGEYEQYF
v_call: TRBV6-5
clone_size: -
j_call: TRBJ2-7
d_call: TRBD1

cdr3_nt: TGTGCCAGCAGCCGGGACAGTTTTACTGGAAACACCATATATTTT
cdr3_aa: CASSRDSFTGNTIYF
v_call: TRBV14
clone_size: once
j_call: TRBJ1-3
d_call: TRBD1

cdr3_nt: TGTGCCAGCGTTAGGGAGGATAATTCACCCCTCCACTTT
cdr3_aa: CASVREDNSPLHF
v_call: TRBV25-1
clone_size: -
j_call: TRBJ1-6
d_call: -

cdr3_nt: TGTGCCAGCAGTGAAGTTCAGGGAGGGACCGGGGAGCTGTTTTTT
cdr3_aa: CASSEVQGGTGELFF
v_call: TRBV2
clone_size: -
j_call: TRBJ2-2
d_call: TRBD2